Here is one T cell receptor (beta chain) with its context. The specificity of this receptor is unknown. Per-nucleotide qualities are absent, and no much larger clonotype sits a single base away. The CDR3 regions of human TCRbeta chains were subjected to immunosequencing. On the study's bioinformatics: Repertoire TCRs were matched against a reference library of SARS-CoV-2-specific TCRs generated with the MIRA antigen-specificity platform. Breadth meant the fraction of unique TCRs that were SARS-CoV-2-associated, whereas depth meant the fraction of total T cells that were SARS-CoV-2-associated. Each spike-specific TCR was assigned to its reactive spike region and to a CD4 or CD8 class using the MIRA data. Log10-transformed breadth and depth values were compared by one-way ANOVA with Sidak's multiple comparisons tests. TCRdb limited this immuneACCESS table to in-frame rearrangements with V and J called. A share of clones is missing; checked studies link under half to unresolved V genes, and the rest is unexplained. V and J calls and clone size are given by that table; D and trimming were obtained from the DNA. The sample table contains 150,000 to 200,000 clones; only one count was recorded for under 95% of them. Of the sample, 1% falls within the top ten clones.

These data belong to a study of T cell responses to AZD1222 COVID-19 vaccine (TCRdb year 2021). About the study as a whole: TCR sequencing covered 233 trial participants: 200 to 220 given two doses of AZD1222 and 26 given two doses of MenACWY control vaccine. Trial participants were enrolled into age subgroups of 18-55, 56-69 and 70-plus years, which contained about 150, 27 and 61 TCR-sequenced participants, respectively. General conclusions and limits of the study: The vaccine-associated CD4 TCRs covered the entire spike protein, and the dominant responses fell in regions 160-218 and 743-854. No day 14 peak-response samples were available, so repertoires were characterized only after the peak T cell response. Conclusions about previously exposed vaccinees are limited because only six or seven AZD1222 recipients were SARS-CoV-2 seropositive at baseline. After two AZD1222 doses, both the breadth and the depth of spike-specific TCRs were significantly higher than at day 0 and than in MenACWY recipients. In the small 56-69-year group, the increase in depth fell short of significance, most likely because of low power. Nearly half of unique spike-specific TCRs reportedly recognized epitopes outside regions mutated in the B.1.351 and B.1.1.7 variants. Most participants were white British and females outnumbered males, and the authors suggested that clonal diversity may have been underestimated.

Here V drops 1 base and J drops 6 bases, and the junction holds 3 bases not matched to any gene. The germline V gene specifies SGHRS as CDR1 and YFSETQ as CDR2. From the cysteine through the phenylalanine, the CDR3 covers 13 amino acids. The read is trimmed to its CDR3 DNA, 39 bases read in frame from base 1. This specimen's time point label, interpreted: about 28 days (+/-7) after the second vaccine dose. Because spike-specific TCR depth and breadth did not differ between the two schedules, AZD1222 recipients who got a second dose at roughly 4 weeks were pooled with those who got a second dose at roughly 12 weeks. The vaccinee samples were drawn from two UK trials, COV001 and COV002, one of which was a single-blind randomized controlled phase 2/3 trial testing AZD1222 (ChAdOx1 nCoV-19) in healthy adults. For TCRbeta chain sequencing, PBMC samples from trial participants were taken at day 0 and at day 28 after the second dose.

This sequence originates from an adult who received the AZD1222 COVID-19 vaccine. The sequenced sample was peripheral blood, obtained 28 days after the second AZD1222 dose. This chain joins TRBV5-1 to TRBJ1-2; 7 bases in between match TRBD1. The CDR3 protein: CASSLKDRDGYTF. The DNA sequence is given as TGCGCCAGCAGCTTGAAAGACAGGGATGGCTACACCTTC. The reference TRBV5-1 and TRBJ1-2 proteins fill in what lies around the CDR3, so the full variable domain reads KAGVTQTPRYLIKTRGQQVTLSCSPISGHRSVSWYQQTPGQGLQFLFEYFSETQRNKGNFPGRFSGRQFSNSRSEMNVSTLELGDSALYLCASSLKDRDGYTFGSGTRLTVV.